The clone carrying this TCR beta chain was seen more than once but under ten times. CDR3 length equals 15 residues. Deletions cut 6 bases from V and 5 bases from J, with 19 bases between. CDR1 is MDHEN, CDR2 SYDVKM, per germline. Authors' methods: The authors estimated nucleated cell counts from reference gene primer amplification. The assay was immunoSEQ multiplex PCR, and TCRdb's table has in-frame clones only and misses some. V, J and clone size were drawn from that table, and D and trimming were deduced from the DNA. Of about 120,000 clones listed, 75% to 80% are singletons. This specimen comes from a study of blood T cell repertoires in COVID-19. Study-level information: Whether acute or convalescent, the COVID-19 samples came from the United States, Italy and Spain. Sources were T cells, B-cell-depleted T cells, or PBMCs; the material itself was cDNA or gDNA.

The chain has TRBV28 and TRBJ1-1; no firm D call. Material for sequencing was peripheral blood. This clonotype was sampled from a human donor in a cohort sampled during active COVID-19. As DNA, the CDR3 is TGTGCCAGCAGACCCTCCTCGGGGAGGCTGACTGAAGCTTTCTTT. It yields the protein CASRPSSGRLTEAFF.